The following is a T cell receptor (beta chain) sequence with its context. These data originate in a study of blood T cell repertoires in COVID-19. Study at large: The United States, Italy and Spain provided the acute and convalescent COVID-19 samples.

There are 12 residues in the CDR3. V lost 5 bases and J 5 bases, leaving 9 bases between the germline ends. CDR1 MNHEY and CDR2 SVGAGI come from the germline V gene. TCRdb's table, derived via immunoSEQ multiplex PCR, lists solely in-frame clones and lacks some. The profile shows about 220,000 clones, roughly 85% of them singletons. Sequencing input: peripheral blood. The gene calls are TRBV6-5 and TRBJ2-5; D uncertain. This clonotype originated in a woman in her 70s with COVID-19, enrolled during active disease. The CDR3, as DNA: TGTGCCAGCAGTCTTCTGGGCGAGACCCAGTACTTC. This encodes CASSLLGETQYF.